Following are 27 T cell receptor beta chains from one sample sequenced in a study of early T cells in non-severe SARS-CoV-2 infection. TCRdb re-analysed the 5' RACE reads in MiXCR, keeping a single row per CDR3 protein. The repertoire holds about 80,000 distinct CDR3 sequences, with approximately 5% as singletons. The sequences come from whole blood, collected at baseline. The receptors were gathered from an adult who was a healthcare worker with PCR-confirmed SARS-CoV-2 infection or an uninfected control (not recorded which).

The chain carries TRBV15 and TRBJ2-7; possible D gene TRBD1, 6 bases. Trimming removed 3 bases from V and 5 bases from J, with 20 bases in between. CDR3 size: 16 residues. Germline V gives CDR1 LNHNV, CDR2 YYDKDF (reference sequence). This chain's CDR3 is CATSRTRTEPLDEQYF. CDR3 in DNA: TGTGCCACCAGCAGGACCAGGACAGAACCATTAGACGAGCAGTACTTC.

The chain is built from TRBV4-1 and TRBJ2-2; TRBD1 or TRBD2 may be the D gene (6 bases each). The length of the CDR3 is 16 residues. CDR1 and CDR2 from the germline V gene are MGHRA and YSYEKL. Between the trimmed V and J ends, which lost 3 bases and 5 bases, there was a span of 16 bases. The CDR3 spells CASSHTPGAGTGELFF. The CDR3 coding sequence is TGCGCCAGCAGCCATACCCCAGGGGCGGGAACCGGGGAGCTGTTTTTT.

This clonotype was counted a few times. The chain links TRBV7-9 to TRBJ2-7; TRBD1 matches at 7 bases. The CDR3 is 15 amino acids. Germline V gives CDR1 SEHNR, CDR2 FQNEAQ (reference sequence). The J segment lost 3 bases and the V segment lost 5 bases, leaving 10 bases of the junction unmatched. CDR3 residues: CASSRTGTANYEQYF. CDR3 in DNA: TGTGCCAGCAGCCGAACTGGGACAGCTAACTACGAGCAGTACTTC.

The gene calls are TRBV12-3 or TRBV12-4 and TRBJ2-1; 10 bases align to TRBD2. CDR3 length equals 15 residues. V lost 6 bases to trimming and J lost 5 bases; unmatched junction nucleotides: 7. The CDR3 loop reads CASRFRTSGNNEQFF. In DNA form, the CDR3 reads TGTGCCAGCAGATTCCGGACTAGCGGAAACAATGAGCAGTTCTTC.

This clonotype was counted between two and nine times. This chain connects TRBV27 to TRBJ2-7; D remains ambiguous. Germline-derived CDR1 and CDR2 are MNHEY and SMNVEV (reference sequence). The V gene lost 2 bases and the J gene lost 2 bases, with 10 bases spanning the gap. CDR3 length equals 14 residues. The CDR3 DNA reads TGTGCCAGCAGTTTACTCGGGCCCCCCTACGAGCAGTACTTC. Translated: CASSLLGPPYEQYF.

This clonotype was observed at least ten times. The chain combines TRBV10-1 with TRBJ2-1; D may be TRBD1 or TRBD2 (7 bases each). The CDR3 totals 15 residues. Trimming cost V 6 bases and J 1 base, with 13 bases left between them. CDR1 is WNHNN and CDR2 is SYGVQD in the germline V gene (reference sequence). CDR3 coding DNA: TGCGCCAGCAGCCACAGGGGAGGGTCCTACAATGAGCAGTTCTTC. Its translation is CASSHRGGSYNEQFF.

V and J are TRBV2 and TRBJ1-1; a weak D match, TRBD1 (5 bases). The CDR3 has 14 residues. V was clipped by 6 bases and J by 4 bases, with 15 bases between them. Germline V gene lookup returns CDR1 SNHLY and CDR2 FYNNEI. CDR3 DNA: TGTGCCAGCAGGGGTCAGGGAGAGGGCACTGAAGCTTTCTTT. It translates to CASRGQGEGTEAFF.

The V gene is TRBV7-2, the J gene TRBJ2-1; D might be TRBD1 (6 bases). The CDR3 is 19 residues long. Per the germline V gene, CDR1 is SGHTA and CDR2 is FQGNSA. Trimming took 1 base from V and 0 from J, leaving 19 bases between them. The CDR3 sequence: CASSLESWGTGSSYNEQFF. CDR3 sequence (DNA): TGTGCCAGCAGCTTAGAGTCGTGGGGAACAGGGAGCTCCTACAATGAGCAGTTCTTC.

This clonotype was detected a few times. The rearrangement joins TRBV6-6 to TRBJ2-7; possibly TRBD1 or TRBD2 for D (7 bases each). Trimming shortened V by 8 bases and J by 1 base, and 15 bases separated the two germline ends. This CDR3 is built from 14 residues. Per germline, CDR1 MNHNY and CDR2 SVGAGI (reference sequence). CDR3 nucleotide sequence: TGTGCCAGCGCCCGACAGGGACTATCCTACGAGCAGTACTTC. It encodes CASARQGLSYEQYF.

At least ten counts were recorded for this clonotype. This chain links TRBV11-2 with TRBJ2-3, with TRBD2 identical over 9 bases. CDR1 and CDR2 from the germline V gene are SGHAT and FQNNGV. The CDR3 contains 15 residues. V trimming: 3 bases; J trimming: 0 bases; junction bases outside the gene matches: 1. CDR3 in amino acids: CASSLTSGSTDTQYF. The CDR3, as DNA: TGTGCCAGCAGCTTGACTAGCGGAAGCACAGATACGCAGTATTTT.

This clonotype was seen many times. The gene calls are TRBV7-8 and TRBJ2-7; 7 bases agree with TRBD2. There are 13 residues in the CDR3. Germline CDR1 and CDR2: SGHVS and FQNEAQ. J gave up 5 bases and V 7 bases, and 8 bases lay outside the gene matches. This CDR3 reads CASTAGGRNEQYF. The CDR3 region has the DNA TGTGCCAGCACCGCCGGGGGGAGGAACGAGCAGTACTTC. Complete variable domain (other parts from reference TRBV7-8 and TRBJ2-7): GAGVSQSPRYKVAKRGQDVALRCDPISGHVSLFWYQQALGQGPEFLTYFQNEAQLDKSGLPSDRFFAERPEGSVSTLKIQRTQQEDSAVYLCASTAGGRNEQYFGPGTRLTVT.

This clonotype was seen a few times. The chain joins TRBV5-5 to TRBJ1-5, with D unclear. CDR1 and CDR2 (germline): SGHKS, YYEKEE (reference sequence). Trimming cost V 5 bases and J 1 base, with 16 bases left between them. The CDR3 spans 16 residues. The CDR3 nucleotides read TGTGCCAGCAGTTGGCGGCCGGGAACGAGCAATCAGCCCCAGCATTTT. This gives the protein CASSWRPGTSNQPQHF. Using reference TRBV5-5 and TRBJ1-5 for the parts outside the CDR3, the full variable domain is DAGVTQSPTHLIKTRGQQVTLRCSPISGHKSVSWYQQVLGQGPQFIFQYYEKEERGRGNFPDRFSARQFPNYSSELNVNALLLGDSALYLCASSWRPGTSNQPQHFGDGTRLSIL.

This clonotype was seen at least ten times. This rearrangement joins TRBV24-1 to TRBJ2-3, with 8 bases lining up with TRBD1. The CDR3 is 13 amino acids. Germline values: CDR1 KGHDR, CDR2 SFDVKD. The V segment lost 10 bases and the J segment 2 bases; nucleotides outside the gene matches: 4. The DNA of the CDR3 is TGTGCCACGCGGGACAGGAACACAGATACGCAGTATTTT. Protein sequence: CATRDRNTDTQYF.

The sample holds a few counts of this clonotype. V and J are TRBV4-2 and TRBJ2-1; 11 bases agree with TRBD2. V was pared by 4 bases and J by 7 bases, with 6 bases of the junction left unmatched. The CDR3 sequence is 15 residues long. CDR1 is LGHNA, CDR2 YNFKEQ, per germline. This CDR3 is CASSPGTSGWNEQFF. CDR3 nucleotides: TGTGCCAGCAGCCCCGGGACTAGCGGCTGGAATGAGCAGTTCTTC.

Comment on this clonotype: A junction end diverges from the germline sequence, so it may reflect a read error. The CDR3 sequence: CASSLTPGQGLNF. CDR3 sequence (DNA): TGTGCCAGCAGCTTAACGCCGGGACAGGGACTTAACTTT. V gene TRBV7-3 combines with J gene TRBJ1-6; 9 nucleotides line up with TRBD1. This CDR3 contains 13 residues. The germline V gene encodes CDR1 SGHTA and CDR2 FQGTGA.

This clonotype was seen only a few times. J is TRBJ1-3 and V is TRBV7-8; maybe TRBD1 (6 bases). V gave up 1 base and J gave up 3 bases, with 13 bases separating them. This CDR3 region has 16 residues. Germline loops: CDR1 SGHVS, CDR2 FQNEAQ. The chain's CDR3 is CASSLGGGNFGNTIYF. The CDR3 nucleotides are TGTGCCAGCAGCTTAGGAGGGGGTAATTTTGGAAACACCATATATTTT. The full variable domain, completed using reference TRBV7-8 and TRBJ1-3, is GAGVSQSPRYKVAKRGQDVALRCDPISGHVSLFWYQQALGQGPEFLTYFQNEAQLDKSGLPSDRFFAERPEGSVSTLKIQRTQQEDSAVYLCASSLGGGNFGNTIYFGEGSWLTVV.

The table lists this clonotype with many counts. J is TRBJ1-2 and V is TRBV4-1; no definite D call. Trimming stripped 0 bases from V and 0 bases from J, with 8 bases between. Germline V CDR1 and CDR2: MGHRA, YSYEKL. The CDR3 loop spans 15 amino acids. CDR3 amino acids: CASSQEHNANYGYTF. The CDR3, as DNA: TGCGCCAGCAGCCAAGAACATAATGCTAACTATGGCTACACCTTC.

The chain is built from TRBV11-2 and TRBJ1-4; D remains ambiguous. V lost 5 bases, J lost 3 bases, and 13 bases lay in between. This CDR3 is 15 amino acids long. Germline CDR1 SGHAT, CDR2 FQNNGV. CDR3 residues: CASSPRGRPNEKLFF. CDR3 bases: TGTGCCAGCAGCCCCCGCGGACGGCCTAATGAAAAACTGTTTTTT.

The chain carries TRBV6-2 or TRBV6-3 and TRBJ2-2; D remains ambiguous. This CDR3 region has 13 residues. Germline lookup yields CDR1 MNHEY and CDR2 SVGEGT. V lost 2 bases and J 3 bases, leaving 4 bases between the germline ends. In DNA form, the CDR3 reads TGTGCCAGCAGTTACGCCCACACCGGGGAGCTGTTTTTT. This gives the protein CASSYAHTGELFF.

V usage is TRBV7-9 and J usage is TRBJ2-1, with 11 bases identical to TRBD2. With V trimmed by 5 bases and J by 5 bases, 5 bases remained unmatched. Germline loops: CDR1 SEHNR, CDR2 FQNEAQ (reference sequence). The CDR3 extends over 15 amino acids. CDR3 sequence: CASSIGTSGNNEQFF. The DNA of the CDR3 is TGTGCCAGCAGCATCGGGACTAGCGGTAACAATGAGCAGTTCTTC.

In this sample, this clonotype turned up many times. The chain is built from TRBV11-2 and TRBJ1-6, with 9 bases identical to TRBD1. V lost 5 bases and J lost 7; bases outside the gene matches: 9. The CDR3 has 16 residues. Per the germline V gene, CDR1 is SGHAT and CDR2 is FQNNGV. Here the CDR3 DNA reads TGTGCCAGCAGCCTATCCTCCGGGACAGGGAATTCACCCCTCCACTTT. Its translation: CASSLSSGTGNSPLHF.

This clonotype was counted ten times or more. This CDR3 is CASSHTYEQYF. CDR3 nucleotide sequence: TGTGCCAGCAGCCATACCTACGAGCAGTACTTC. The V call is TRBV28, the J call TRBJ2-7; D gene uncertain. V was cut by 6 bases and J by 2 bases, with 5 bases left in between. CDR1 and CDR2 (germline): MDHEN, SYDVKM. This CDR3 comprises 11 residues.

This clonotype turned up a few times. The V gene is TRBV7-4, the J gene TRBJ2-1; 16 nucleotides match TRBD2. The V segment lost 5 bases and the J segment 8 bases; nucleotides outside the gene matches: 9. This CDR3 is built from 17 residues. Germline V gives CDR1 SGHVT, CDR2 SQSDAQ. The CDR3 nucleotides read TGTGCCAGCAGCCCCGGGACTAGCGGGAGGGCCTTAGATGAGCAGTTCTTC. As protein: CASSPGTSGRALDEQFF.

This clonotype was found a few times. V and J are TRBV4-1 and TRBJ2-3; D remains unclear. The CDR3 is 16 residues long. Germline V gene data show CDR1 as MGHRA and CDR2 as YSYEKL. The V end was cut by 2 bases, the J end by 0 bases, with 12 bases between. CDR3 coding DNA: TGCGCCAGCAGCCAAATGGCTTCCGCTAGCACAGATACGCAGTATTTT. Translated: CASSQMASASTDTQYF.

This clonotype was detected many times. The J gene is TRBJ2-1, the V gene TRBV4-2; possible D gene TRBD2, 7 bases. CDR3 size: 17 residues. Germline loops: CDR1 LGHNA, CDR2 YNFKEQ. Trimming took 4 bases from V and 6 from J, leaving 22 bases between them. The CDR3 loop is CASSRARLGEGGNEQFF. The CDR3, as DNA: TGTGCCAGCAGCCGCGCTAGGTTGGGGGAGGGGGGCAATGAGCAGTTCTTC.

This clonotype has a handful of counts. V gene TRBV20-1 combines with J gene TRBJ2-2; D gene unclear. Germline V gives CDR1 DFQATT, CDR2 SNEGSKA (reference sequence). This CDR3 is built from 17 residues. Trimming shortened V by 0 bases and J by 0 bases, and 14 bases separated the two germline ends. CDR3 bases: TGCAGTGCTAGAGAGATAGGGCTACCCTCGAACACCGGGGAGCTGTTTTTT. This translates into CSAREIGLPSNTGELFF.

This CDR3 is CASTSGTNNEQFF. For the CDR3, the DNA is TGTGCCAGCACTAGCGGGACCAACAATGAGCAGTTCTTC. J is TRBJ2-1 and V is TRBV27, with 9 bases that match TRBD2. V gave up 7 bases and J gave up 5 bases; unmatched junction bases: 3. There are 13 residues in the CDR3. Germline V gene sequence: CDR1 MNHEY, CDR2 SMNVEV (reference sequence).